The 29 T cell receptor beta chains below were found in one sample sequenced in a study of early T cells in non-severe SARS-CoV-2 infection. TCRdb used MiXCR to reprocess the 5' RACE reads, holding one entry per CDR3 protein. Of tens of thousands of distinct CDR3 sequences listed, roughly 10% are singletons. The sequenced sample consisted of whole blood. The origin of the receptors is an adult who was a healthcare worker with PCR-confirmed SARS-CoV-2 infection or an uninfected control (not recorded which).

This clonotype was found once. The chain combines TRBV14 with TRBJ1-2; D is undetermined. This CDR3 has 15 residues. V was clipped by 0 bases and J by 4 bases, with 12 bases between them. Germline V gene sequence: CDR1 SGHDN, CDR2 FVKESK. The DNA of the CDR3 is TGTGCCAGCAGCCAAGATCTACAGACTCCCTATGGCTACACCTTC. It is translated as CASSQDLQTPYGYTF.

There are many counts of this clonotype. J is TRBJ2-5 and V is TRBV10-2; TRBD2 agrees at 8 bases. The germline gives CDR1 WSHSY, CDR2 SAAADI. With V trimmed by 2 bases and J by 3 bases, 8 bases remained unmatched. The CDR3 loop spans 16 amino acids. The chain's CDR3 is CASSERSLAEKETQYF. DNA of the CDR3: TGCGCCAGCAGTGAGCGATCACTAGCGGAAAAAGAGACCCAGTACTTC.

This clonotype was observed many times. The chain joins TRBV2 to TRBJ2-7; possible D gene TRBD1, 6 bases. This CDR3 is 12 amino acids long. CDR1 is SNHLY and CDR2 is FYNNEI in the germline V gene. Between the trimmed V and J ends, which lost 11 bases and 0 bases, there was a span of 11 bases. The CDR3 spells CAAGTNSYEQYF. The CDR3 DNA reads as TGTGCCGCCGGGACAAACTCCTACGAGCAGTACTTC.

This clonotype showed up just a few times. The chain recombines TRBV18 with TRBJ2-1; D is uncertain. This CDR3 spans 16 amino acids. Trimming cost V 4 bases and J 0 bases, with 13 bases left between them. Germline V lookup: CDR1 KGHSH, CDR2 LQKENI. As DNA, the CDR3 is TGTGCCAGCTCACAATTTAGTAAGAGCTCCTACAATGAGCAGTTCTTC. Translating it yields CASSQFSKSSYNEQFF.

This clonotype was observed a handful of times. This rearrangement joins TRBV7-6 to TRBJ1-1; D ambiguous. Trimming pared 1 base from V and 5 bases from J, leaving 11 bases between. Per germline, CDR1 SGHVS and CDR2 FNYEAQ. This CDR3 is 14 amino acids long. CDR3 amino acids: CASSLGGSGTEAFF. The CDR3 DNA is TGTGCCAGCAGCTTAGGGGGTAGTGGTACTGAAGCTTTCTTT.

This clonotype has just a few counts. The CDR3 DNA reads TGTGCCACCAGCACAGGGTATAGCAATCAGCCCCAGCATTTT. This codes for CATSTGYSNQPQHF. The chain carries TRBV15 and TRBJ1-5, with TRBD1 as a possible D gene (5 bases). This CDR3 has 14 amino acids. CDR1 is LNHNV and CDR2 is YYDKDF in the germline V gene (reference sequence). V was trimmed by 4 bases and J by 0 bases, leaving 7 bases between them.

The chain employs TRBV7-2 and TRBJ2-7, with a weak D call TRBD2 (6 bases). The V end lost 0 bases, the J end lost 6 bases, and 12 bases lay between the germline ends. Germline V gives CDR1 SGHTA, CDR2 FQGNSA. CDR3 size: 14 residues. The CDR3 is CASSLASGQGEQYF. CDR3 DNA sequence: TGTGCCAGCAGCTTAGCAAGCGGGCAGGGCGAGCAGTACTTC.

This clonotype was counted only a few times. V gene TRBV2 combines with J gene TRBJ1-1; the match to TRBD1 covers 7 bases. Unmatched junction bases numbered 4, after V lost 5 bases and J lost 1 base. This CDR3 comprises 14 residues. Germline V gene data show CDR1 as SNHLY and CDR2 as FYNNEI. CDR3 coding DNA: TGTGCCAGCAGTTTCGACAGGGCGAACACTGAAGCTTTCTTT. Its protein is CASSFDRANTEAFF.

This chain uses TRBV20-1 with TRBJ2-7; possible D gene TRBD1, 6 bases. This CDR3 region has 12 residues. The V gene lost 6 bases and the J gene lost 2 bases, with 11 bases spanning the gap. Per the germline V gene, CDR1 is DFQATT and CDR2 is SNEGSKA (reference sequence). The chain's CDR3 is CSARGPAYEQYF. CDR3 in DNA: TGCAGTGCCAGGGGACCGGCCTACGAGCAGTACTTC.

The sample holds many counts of this clonotype. The rearrangement links TRBV20-1 to TRBJ2-1, with D tentatively TRBD2 (5 bases). Trimming pared 6 bases from V and 5 bases from J, leaving 17 bases between. Germline assignment: CDR1 DFQATT and CDR2 SNEGSKA (reference sequence). This CDR3 is 14 amino acids long. The CDR3 nucleotides read TGCAGTGCAGGCGCGTGGGAGTCCGACAATGAGCAGTTCTTC. Translating it yields CSAGAWESDNEQFF.

This clonotype was detected many times. J is TRBJ2-5 and V is TRBV6-2 or TRBV6-3; D gene uncertain. Per germline, CDR1 MNHEY and CDR2 SVGEGT. The CDR3 runs to 15 residues. V was cut by 2 bases and J by 2 bases, with 12 bases left in between. CDR3 protein: CASSYGLGSQETQYF. CDR3 DNA sequence: TGTGCCAGCAGTTACGGGCTTGGCAGTCAAGAGACCCAGTACTTC.

This clonotype was seen a few times. The chain recombines TRBV19 with TRBJ1-2; 9 bases are a match to TRBD1. From germline, CDR1 is LNHDA and CDR2 SQIVND (reference sequence). The CDR3 consists of 14 residues. Trimming at V came to 5 bases and at J to 4 bases, leaving 5 bases not matched to a gene. Here the CDR3 reads CASSVQGATYGYTF. The CDR3 DNA reads as TGTGCCAGTAGTGTACAGGGGGCGACCTATGGCTACACCTTC.

This clonotype was counted between two and nine times. This sequence joins TRBV7-9 and TRBJ1-1; possible D gene TRBD1, 5 bases. CDR1 and CDR2 (germline): SEHNR, FQNEAQ (reference sequence). This CDR3 comprises 18 residues. With 6 bases removed from V and 5 bases from J, the gap between germline ends came to 28 bases. The CDR3: CASRISRLKVGRGTEAFF. As DNA, the CDR3 is TGTGCCAGCAGGATATCAAGACTGAAAGTGGGGCGTGGGACTGAAGCTTTCTTT.

This clonotype was found a few times. This chain connects TRBV7-9 to TRBJ1-4; D is perhaps TRBD1 (6 bases). CDR3 length: 16 residues. Trimming removed 5 bases at V and 5 bases at J, with 18 bases between. The germline CDR1 and CDR2 sequences are SEHNR and FQNEAQ (reference sequence). The CDR3 DNA reads TGTGCCAGCAGCCCCACGGGGGGGGCGCTGAATGAAAAACTGTTTTTT. It codes for CASSPTGGALNEKLFF.

This clonotype came up many times. The chain couples TRBV21-1 to TRBJ1-1. TRBV21-1 is a listed pseudogene. The CDR3 totals 13 residues. The CDR3 DNA reads as TGTGCCAGCAGCTATGGACCAGACACTGAAGCTTTCTTT. Amino acids: CASSYGPDTEAFF.

The chain links TRBV11-2 to TRBJ2-5; TRBD2 matches 7 bases. Looked up from germline, CDR1 is SGHAT and CDR2 is FQNNGV. The CDR3 is 15 residues long. The V gene end was trimmed by 4 bases and the J gene end by 1 base; junction bases not matched to a gene: 6. CDR3 residues: CASSSRTRGQETQYF. DNA of the CDR3: TGTGCCAGCAGCTCGAGGACTAGGGGCCAAGAGACCCAGTACTTC.

Concerning this clonotype: A much more abundant neighbour one base away suggests this may be a read error. V is TRBV7-3 and J is TRBJ2-2, with D maybe TRBD2 (6 bases). The CDR3 is made up of 14 amino acids. Germline V CDR1 and CDR2: SGHTA, FQGTGA. V was trimmed by 10 bases and J by 4 bases, leaving 16 bases between them. The CDR3 DNA follows: TGTGCCAACAGAAGGACGGAGGGCACCGGGGAGCTGTTTTTT. Translated: CANRRTEGTGELFF.

This clonotype came up many times. The chain uses TRBV27 and TRBJ2-6; 8 bases match TRBD1. The CDR3 extends over 16 amino acids. The germline V gene has CDR1 MNHEY and CDR2 SMNVEV (reference sequence). The V gene end was trimmed by 3 bases and the J gene end by 2 bases; junction bases not matched to a gene: 3. The CDR3 DNA follows: TGTGCCAGCAGTTTCACAGGGGGGACTGGGGCCAACGTCCTGACTTTC. It translates to CASSFTGGTGANVLTF.

This clonotype has more than one count but fewer than ten. J is TRBJ1-3 and V is TRBV6-5; possibly TRBD1 for D (5 bases). Germline V CDR1 and CDR2: MNHEY, SVGAGI. The CDR3 covers 15 residues. V was pared by 8 bases and J by 0 bases, with 14 bases between. CDR3 DNA: TGTGCCAGCCAGACAGCGAAGATCTCTGGAAACACCATATATTTT. Translating it yields CASQTAKISGNTIYF.

This clonotype was seen a handful of times. This chain joins TRBV7-9 and TRBJ2-7; no clear D. The CDR3 is 16 amino acids. CDR1 is SEHNR and CDR2 is FQNEAQ in the germline V gene (reference sequence). Trimming removed 6 bases from V and 0 bases from J, with 18 bases in between. This chain's CDR3 is CASSPSKGPSSYEQYF. In nucleotides, the CDR3 is TGTGCCAGCAGTCCATCAAAGGGTCCCTCCTCCTACGAGCAGTACTTC. Full variable domain (rest looked up from reference TRBV7-9 and TRBJ2-7): DTGVSQNPRHKITKRGQNVTFRCDPISEHNRLYWYRQTLGQGPEFLTYFQNEAQLEKSRLLSDRFSAERPKGSFSTLEIQRTEQGDSAMYLCASSPSKGPSSYEQYFGPGTRLTVT.

This clonotype has just a few counts. The chain couples TRBV12-3 or TRBV12-4 to TRBJ1-1; D is unclear. This CDR3 has 15 residues. Trimming took 0 bases from V and 11 from J, leaving 19 bases between them. The CDR3 loop reads CASSLAGIGGFGAFF. The CDR3, as DNA: TGTGCCAGCAGTTTAGCGGGAATTGGTGGTTTTGGTGCTTTCTTT.

As to this clonotype: This may arise from a read error, as a much more abundant clone is one base away. The J gene is TRBJ2-2, the V gene TRBV10-3, with TRBD1 matching over 9 bases. The CDR3 totals 14 residues. CDR1 is ENHRY and CDR2 is SYGVKD in the germline V gene. This chain's CDR3 is CAIRRTGDTGELLF. The CDR3 DNA reads TGTGCCATCAGGAGGACAGGGGACACCGGGGAGCTGTTATTT.

This clonotype was detected only a few times. The J gene is TRBJ1-5, the V gene TRBV28, with D uncertain. CDR1 is MDHEN and CDR2 is SYDVKM in the germline V gene. Between the trimmed V and J ends, which lost 6 bases and 3 bases, there was a span of 15 bases. The CDR3 covers 15 residues. The CDR3 reads CASSPLGIANQPQHF. In DNA form, the CDR3 reads TGTGCCAGCAGCCCCTTGGGGATAGCCAATCAGCCCCAGCATTTT.

The chain links TRBV6-6 to TRBJ2-1; 10 positions match TRBD2. The junction had 13 bases not matched to a gene; V was cut back by 4 bases and J by 4 bases. CDR3 length equals 18 residues. The V gene's germline CDR1 is MNHNY and CDR2 SVGAGI (reference sequence). CDR3 in DNA: TGTGCCAGCAGTTCCCACCGGATAGCGGGAGGCCGATACAATGAGCAGTTCTTC. It is translated as CASSSHRIAGGRYNEQFF.

The chain recombines TRBV19 with TRBJ1-5; possible D gene TRBD1, 6 bases. CDR3 size: 15 residues. The germline CDR1 and CDR2 sequences are LNHDA and SQIVND (reference sequence). V dropped 4 bases and J dropped 0 bases, with 10 bases sitting between them. The chain's CDR3 is CASSTTGISNQPQHF. DNA of the CDR3: TGTGCCAGTAGTACCACAGGGATTAGCAATCAGCCCCAGCATTTT.

This clonotype was observed a handful of times. The V and J genes are TRBV6-1 and TRBJ1-6; perhaps TRBD1 as D (5 bases). Trimming cost V 4 bases and J 7 bases, with 14 bases left between them. This CDR3 is built from 15 residues. Germline V gene sequence: CDR1 MNHNS, CDR2 SASEGT. The CDR3 loop is CASSVSLGGNSPLHF. Written as DNA, the CDR3 is TGTGCCAGCAGTGTTAGCCTGGGGGGAAATTCACCCCTCCACTTT.

The rearrangement links TRBV7-8 to TRBJ2-7; a possible D gene is TRBD2 (5 bases). With 1 base removed from V and 3 bases from J, the gap between germline ends came to 13 bases. The CDR3 consists of 15 residues. CDR1 is SGHVS and CDR2 is FQNEAQ in the germline V gene. CDR3 in DNA: TGTGCCAGCAGCTTAGGAAATCCGGGGTACTACGAGCAGTACTTC. Translating it yields CASSLGNPGYYEQYF.

The chain carries TRBV30 and TRBJ2-1; 7 positions agree with TRBD1. Germline values: CDR1 GTSNPN, CDR2 SVGIG (reference sequence). The CDR3 consists of 13 residues. Trimming at V came to 2 bases and at J to 6 bases, leaving 4 bases not matched to a gene. The CDR3 is CAWSRGRFNEQFF. The CDR3 nucleotides are TGTGCCTGGAGTAGGGGGCGGTTCAATGAGCAGTTCTTC.

This clonotype has a handful of counts. The chain joins TRBV12-3 or TRBV12-4 to TRBJ2-3; no clear D gene. This CDR3 comprises 15 residues. V gave up 7 bases and J gave up 0 bases, with 14 bases separating them. The CDR3 coding sequence is TGTGCCAGCAACTCTGGGCTTACTAGCACAGATACGCAGTATTTT. This sequence encodes CASNSGLTSTDTQYF.